The present TCR beta chain was sequenced within a study of blood T cells in healthy people across ages (dated by TCRdb to the mid-2010s). Broadly, across the study: In model experiments, roughly one uniquely barcoded TCR beta cDNA molecule per two T cells was captured by template switching. To track age-related changes in TCR beta repertoire diversity, the study relied on deep sequencing normalized with unique cDNA molecular identifiers. Donors were grouped into four age groups: young (average approximately 15 years), middle-aged (about 38), aged (around 56) and long-lived (over 80). To avoid experimental bias, donors of different ages were distributed randomly across sequencing lanes. For two donors (one aged 18 to 30 and one aged 80 or older), the study analyzed two additional independent replicas of 1 million unique cDNA reads from the same blood draw. The paper as a whole reports these results and caveats: Estimates of total diversity based on one million sequenced T cells were regarded as lower bounds and as underestimates. There was a strong correlation between observed TCR beta diversity and the percentage of naive T cells measured by flow cytometry. Compared with the aged group, more naive CD4+ T cells, fewer expanded clones and increased TCR diversity were shown by the long-lived group, suggesting age selection. Bulk unsorted PBMC profiling prevented conclusive comparison of naive and antigen-experienced compartments. The CMV infection status of donors was not known, potentially confounding age-related changes in expanded clonotypes. As age increased, observed TCR beta diversity per million T cells dropped in a roughly linear way, and a significant reduction was already evident by age 40.

The library was prepared using 5' RACE. TCRdb lists the instrument as Illumina HiSeq 2500. A second PCR of roughly 7 to 12 cycles was performed with a sample-barcoded 5' primer and a J-beta primer mix. A unique molecular identifier was introduced onto each TCR beta cDNA molecule by a template-switch 5' adaptor carrying 12 random nucleotides. Each sample yielded at least 2.5 million CDR3-containing paired-end reads. First-strand cDNA was synthesized from all RNA with the Mint cDNA synthesis kit, primed by a TRBC-specific oligonucleotide. Following uracil-DNA glycosylase treatment, all cDNA underwent a first 18-cycle PCR with the universal primers M1SS and BC2_uni_R. Turning to the authors' computational methods: Normalization of each sample was performed by random selection of 1 million high-quality reads, each carrying a distinct molecular identifier. Reads sharing molecular identifiers were discarded rather than binned into consensus sequences. MiTCR, set to a Q25 quality threshold and the strictest error-elimination algorithm, was used for CDR3 identification, clonotype clustering and error correction. A nonparametric unseen species model with Euler transformation was used to estimate a lower bound on total TCR beta diversity. Using fastp at Q25 and MiXCR, TCRdb reprocessed the public reads and kept productive beta chains. Rows merge per CDR3 protein into single entries with the most common DNA and genes. The V and J calls, along with clone size, are taken from TCRdb and not from the paper's own processing. The sample table shows about 670,000 distinct CDR3 sequences, and approximately 52% are seen once. The biggest ten clones account for roughly 14% of the sample.

Concerning this clonotype itself: Its target antigen remains unknown. Base qualities are missing; no much larger clone stands one base away.

Donors were 40 or so systemically healthy Caucasian individuals from Russia aged roughly 6 to 100 years. Approximately 9.7 milliliters of peripheral blood were drawn from each donor into EDTA-treated Vacutainer tubes. Ficoll-Paque density-gradient centrifugation was used to isolate PBMCs, with at least 6 million obtained per sample. Trizol reagent was used to extract total RNA from the PBMCs, yielding at least 6 micrograms per sample. For every donor, flow cytometry on a PBMC aliquot measured the percentage of naive CD45RAhigh/CD27high T cells. The V end gives up 5 bases and the J end 9 bases, leaving 14 bases in the junction not matched to a gene. Reading from cysteine to phenylalanine, the CDR3 counts 17 amino acids. Only the CDR3 region is kept as DNA, spanning 51 bases read in frame from base 1.

The rearranged segments are TRBV12-3 or TRBV12-4 and TRBJ2-2; 11 central nucleotides agree with TRBD2. Sequenced: blood. The receptor was isolated from a woman aged 80 or older in good health. The bases read TGTGCCAGCAGTATTACAAAACTAGCGGGAGCAAGCAGGGAGCTGTTTTTT. It translates to CASSITKLAGASRELFF.